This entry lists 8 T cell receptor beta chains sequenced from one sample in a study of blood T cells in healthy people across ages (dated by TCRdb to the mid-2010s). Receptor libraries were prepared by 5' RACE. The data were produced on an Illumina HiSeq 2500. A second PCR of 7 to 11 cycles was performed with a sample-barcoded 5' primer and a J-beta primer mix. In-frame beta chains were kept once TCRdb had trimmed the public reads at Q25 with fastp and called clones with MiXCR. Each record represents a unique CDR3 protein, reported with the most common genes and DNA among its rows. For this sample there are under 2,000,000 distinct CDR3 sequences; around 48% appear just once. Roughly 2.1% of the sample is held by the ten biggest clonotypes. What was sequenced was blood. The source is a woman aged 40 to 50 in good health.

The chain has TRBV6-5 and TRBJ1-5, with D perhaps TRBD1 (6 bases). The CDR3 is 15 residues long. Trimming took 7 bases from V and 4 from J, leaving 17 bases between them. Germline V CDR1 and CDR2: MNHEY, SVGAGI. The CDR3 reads CASKSTGTINQPQHF. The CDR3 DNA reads TGTGCCAGCAAATCCACCGGGACAATAAATCAGCCCCAGCATTTT.

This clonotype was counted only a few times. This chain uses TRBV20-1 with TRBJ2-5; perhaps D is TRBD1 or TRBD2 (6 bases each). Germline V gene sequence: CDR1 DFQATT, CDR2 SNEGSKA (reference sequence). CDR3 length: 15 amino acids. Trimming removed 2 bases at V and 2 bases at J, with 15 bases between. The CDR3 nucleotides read TGCAGTGCTAGACCGCGGAGGGGGAGTCAAGAGACCCAGTACTTC. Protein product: CSARPRRGSQETQYF.

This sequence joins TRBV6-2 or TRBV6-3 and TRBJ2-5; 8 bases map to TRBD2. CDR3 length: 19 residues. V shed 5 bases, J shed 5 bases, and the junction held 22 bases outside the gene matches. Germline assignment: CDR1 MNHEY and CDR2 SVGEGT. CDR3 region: CASSIDRTSGQRRGETQYF. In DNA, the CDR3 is TGTGCCAGCAGTATCGATCGAACTAGCGGTCAACGGCGGGGCGAGACCCAGTACTTC.

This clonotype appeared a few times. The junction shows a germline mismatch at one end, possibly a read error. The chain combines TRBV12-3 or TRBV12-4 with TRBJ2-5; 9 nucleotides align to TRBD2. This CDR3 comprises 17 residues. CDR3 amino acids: CANSLALSGGSQETQYF. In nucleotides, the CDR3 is TGTGCCAACAGTTTAGCGCTGAGCGGGGGGAGCCAAGAGACCCAGTACTTC.

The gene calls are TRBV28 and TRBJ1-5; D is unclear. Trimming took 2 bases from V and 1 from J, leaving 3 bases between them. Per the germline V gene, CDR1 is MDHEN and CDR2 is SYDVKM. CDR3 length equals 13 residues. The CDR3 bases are TGTGCCAGCAGTTTAATCAGCAATCAGCCCCAGCATTTT. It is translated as CASSLISNQPQHF.

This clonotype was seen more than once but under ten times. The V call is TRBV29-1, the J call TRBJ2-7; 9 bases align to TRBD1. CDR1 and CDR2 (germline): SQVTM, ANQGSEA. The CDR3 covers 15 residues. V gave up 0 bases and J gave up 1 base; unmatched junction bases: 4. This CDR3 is CSVEDSGTGSYEQYF. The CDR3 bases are TGCAGCGTTGAAGATTCCGGGACAGGGTCCTACGAGCAGTACTTC.

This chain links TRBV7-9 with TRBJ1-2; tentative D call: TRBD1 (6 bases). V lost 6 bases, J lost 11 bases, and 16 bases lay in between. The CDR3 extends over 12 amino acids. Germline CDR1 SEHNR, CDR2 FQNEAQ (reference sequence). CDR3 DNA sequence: TGTGCCAGCAGAGGGGACACGGAGAGTTACACCTTC. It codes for CASRGDTESYTF.

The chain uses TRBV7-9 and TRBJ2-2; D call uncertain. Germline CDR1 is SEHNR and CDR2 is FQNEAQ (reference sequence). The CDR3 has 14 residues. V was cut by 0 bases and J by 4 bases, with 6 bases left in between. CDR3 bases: TGTGCCAGCAGCTTAGCGACGGGCACCGGGGAGCTGTTTTTT. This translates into CASSLATGTGELFF.